The rows below give T cell receptor beta chains drawn from one sample of a study of T cell responses to AZD1222 COVID-19 vaccine. Generated by immunoSEQ multiplex PCR, the TCRdb table keeps only in-frame clones and is missing some. The profile covers roughly 250,000 clones, with just over 90% appearing a single time and 0.5% to 0.7% taken by the ten largest. The sequencing used peripheral blood, collected on day 0 of AZD1222 vaccination. These receptor sequences come from an adult in good health. Both conserved end residues are part of each CDR3. Fields, in order: J gene, V gene, D gene, clone size, CDR3 protein, CDR3 DNA. The D gene is left open where the match is weak. Size values are once, few and many counts, or a class for expanded clones, and some rows have none.

TRBJ1-5 | TRBV7-6 | TRBD1 | . | CASSLHPGGDQPQHF | TGTGCCAGCAGCCTACACCCAGGGGGCGATCAGCCCCAGCATTTT
TRBJ1-4 | TRBV7-2 | . | . | CASSRQARGEKLFF | TGTGCCAGCAGCAGACAGGCGAGGGGTGAAAAACTGTTTTTT
TRBJ1-1 | TRBV12-3/TRBV12-4 | . | . | CASSLFRHEAFF | TGTGCCAGCAGTTTGTTCAGGCATGAAGCTTTCTTT
TRBJ1-3 | TRBV6-5 | . | . | CASTTQGVGNTIYF | TGTGCCAGCACAACCCAGGGAGTAGGAAACACCATATATTTT
TRBJ1-5 | TRBV10-3 | . | . | CAISGGAGQGQPQHF | TGTGCCATCAGTGGGGGTGCAGGTCAGGGTCAGCCCCAGCATTTT
TRBJ2-2 | TRBV5-1 | . | few | CASSLSAGRNTGELFF | TGCGCCAGCAGCTTGTCTGCAGGGCGAAACACCGGGGAGCTGTTTTTT
TRBJ2-7 | TRBV7-9 | TRBD2 | . | CASSLGGRGEYEQYF | TGTGCCAGCAGCTTAGGCGGGCGGGGGGAATACGAGCAGTACTTC
TRBJ2-7 | TRBV28 | TRBD2 | once | CASRSTSGRAYEQYF | TGTGCCAGCAGATCGACTAGCGGGAGGGCCTACGAGCAGTACTTC
TRBJ2-7 | TRBV24-1 | . | . | CATSEGYEQYF | TGTGCCACCAGTGAAGGCTACGAGCAGTACTTC
TRBJ2-7 | TRBV4-1 | . | . | CASSQVEGGSSYEQYF | TGCGCCAGCAGCCAGGTTGAGGGGGGAAGCTCCTACGAGCAGTACTTC
TRBJ1-2 | TRBV25-1 | . | . | CASSDLTGGYTF | TGTGCCAGCAGTGACTTAACGGGTGGCTACACCTTC
TRBJ2-6 | TRBV28 | . | . | CASSSGVSGANVLTF | TGTGCCAGCAGCTCCGGGGTTTCTGGGGCCAACGTCCTGACTTTC
TRBJ2-1 | TRBV28 | . | . | CASSPPSVRQFF | TGTGCCAGCAGCCCCCCCAGCGTAAGGCAGTTCTTC
TRBJ1-4 | TRBV29-1 | . | . | CSVFDNEKLFF | TGCAGCGTTTTCGATAATGAAAAACTGTTTTTT
TRBJ2-3 | TRBV5-1 | . | . | CASSPGVASTDTQYF | TGCGCCAGCAGCCCGGGGGTAGCGAGCACAGATACGCAGTATTTT
TRBJ1-2 | TRBV9 | TRBD1 | . | CASSPSGQDYGYTF | TGTGCCAGCAGCCCCTCTGGACAGGATTATGGCTACACCTTC
TRBJ2-2 | TRBV5-5 | . | once | CASSPPTATGELFF | TGTGCCAGCAGCCCGCCGACGGCCACCGGGGAGCTGTTTTTT
TRBJ2-2 | TRBV7-9 | TRBD2 | . | CASSRGTSLYTGELFF | TGTGCCAGCAGCCGAGGGACTAGTTTATACACCGGGGAGCTGTTTTTT
TRBJ1-4 | TRBV29-1 | . | . | CSVQHSARKTEKLFF | TGCAGCGTCCAGCACTCGGCCCGGAAAACTGAAAAACTGTTTTTT
TRBJ2-1 | TRBV25-1 | TRBD2 | . | CASSERRAAGVSDEQFF | TGTGCCAGCAGTGAAAGGCGGGCGGCGGGAGTGTCGGATGAGCAGTTCTTC
TRBJ2-1 | TRBV28 | . | . | CASSLRTGSEQFF | TGTGCCAGCAGTTTACGCACGGGTAGTGAGCAGTTCTTC
TRBJ1-5 | TRBV12-3/TRBV12-4 | . | . | CASSLDQNQPQHF | TGTGCCAGCAGTTTAGACCAAAATCAGCCCCAGCATTTT
TRBJ2-1 | TRBV9 | TRBD1 | . | CASSAGQGPSYNEQFF | TGTGCCAGCAGCGCGGGACAGGGGCCGAGCTACAATGAGCAGTTCTTC
TRBJ2-3 | TRBV4-1 | TRBD2 | . | CASSQALRGGAEDTQYF | TGCGCCAGCAGCCAGGCATTGCGCGGGGGGGCGGAGGATACGCAGTATTTT
TRBJ1-2 | TRBV28 | . | . | CASSLEGQNYGYTF | TGTGCCAGCAGCCTCGAGGGGCAGAACTATGGCTACACCTTC
TRBJ1-2 | TRBV2 | . | . | CASSEGNYGYTF | TGTGCCAGCAGTGAAGGGAACTATGGCTACACCTTC
TRBJ2-1 | TRBV3-1/TRBV3-2 | . | . | CASSQLQVHEQFF | TGTGCCAGCAGCCAATTACAGGTCCATGAGCAGTTCTTC
TRBJ2-3 | TRBV4-1 | . | . | CASSHITDTQYF | TGCGCCAGCAGCCATATCACAGATACGCAGTATTTT
TRBJ1-3 | TRBV30 | . | . | CAWREGAGNTIYF | TGTGCCTGGAGAGAGGGGGCTGGAAACACCATATATTTT
TRBJ2-3 | TRBV5-1 | . | . | CASSFDDTQYF | TGCGCCAGCAGCTTCGATGATACGCAGTATTTT
TRBJ1-6 | TRBV6-5 | TRBD1 | . | CASRRQGGSPLHF | TGTGCCAGCAGACGACAGGGGGGGTCACCCCTCCACTTT
TRBJ2-1 | TRBV19 | TRBD1 | . | CASSPGGGYNEQFF | TGTGCCAGTAGCCCAGGGGGCGGCTACAATGAGCAGTTCTTC
TRBJ1-5 | TRBV15 | TRBD1 | . | CATSRAKGARQPQHF | TGTGCCACCAGCAGAGCCAAGGGGGCACGTCAGCCCCAGCATTTT
TRBJ2-5 | TRBV7-2 | . | . | CASSPPAGETQYF | TGTGCCAGCAGCCCTCCGGCGGGGGAGACCCAGTACTTC
TRBJ2-2 | TRBV29-1 | . | . | CSVEDETGESGGELFF | TGCAGCGTTGAAGATGAGACCGGAGAAAGCGGCGGGGAGCTGTTTTTT
TRBJ2-2 | TRBV11-2 | . | . | CASSLEGQTNTGELFF | TGTGCCAGCAGCTTAGAGGGACAAACGAACACCGGGGAGCTGTTTTTT
TRBJ2-1 | TRBV6-1 | TRBD1 | . | CASSGQGSEQFF | TGTGCCAGCAGTGGACAGGGGAGTGAGCAGTTCTTC
TRBJ2-3 | TRBV11-2 | TRBD2 | . | CASSSEREYNTDTQYF | TGTGCCAGCAGCTCTGAGCGGGAGTATAACACAGATACGCAGTATTTT
TRBJ2-2 | TRBV9 | . | . | CASSVGTANTGELFF | TGTGCCAGCAGCGTGGGGACGGCGAACACCGGGGAGCTGTTTTTT
TRBJ1-5 | TRBV28 | TRBD1 | . | CASSPWDRGDQPQHF | TGTGCCAGCAGTCCCTGGGACAGGGGGGATCAGCCCCAGCATTTT
TRBJ1-2 | TRBV19 | . | . | CASTNSGAEGYGYTF | TGTGCCAGTACTAACTCGGGAGCGGAGGGCTATGGCTACACCTTC
TRBJ1-2 | TRBV5-4 | TRBD1 | . | CASSTRDRGDYGYTF | TGTGCCAGCAGCACCCGGGACAGGGGGGACTATGGCTACACCTTC
TRBJ2-1 | TRBV2 | TRBD1 | . | CASSGAPETGGNEQFF | TGTGCCAGCAGTGGAGCCCCGGAAACAGGGGGAAATGAGCAGTTCTTC
TRBJ2-2 | TRBV18 | TRBD2 | . | CASSPIPSRTSGRTGELFF | TGTGCCAGCTCACCCATCCCGTCGCGGACTAGCGGGAGGACCGGGGAGCTGTTTTTT
TRBJ2-7 | TRBV3-1/TRBV3-2 | . | . | CASSRGTAYEQYF | TGTGCCAGCAGCCGAGGGACTGCGTACGAGCAGTACTTC
TRBJ2-2 | TRBV5-1 | . | once | CASSFSSRNTGELFF | TGCGCCAGCAGCTTCTCCTCGAGGAACACCGGGGAGCTGTTTTTT
TRBJ2-7 | TRBV20-1 | TRBD1 | . | CSPGTEYEQYF | TGCAGTCCCGGGACAGAATACGAGCAGTACTTC
TRBJ1-5 | TRBV20-1 | . | . | CSASSTINQPQHF | TGCAGTGCTAGTTCGACGATCAATCAGCCCCAGCATTTT
TRBJ2-1 | TRBV7-2 | . | few | CASSAFQGNNEQFF | TGTGCCAGCAGCGCTTTTCAGGGAAACAATGAGCAGTTCTTC
TRBJ1-5 | TRBV7-8 | . | . | CASSSTSRDQPQHF | TGTGCCAGCAGCTCAACCTCTAGAGATCAGCCCCAGCATTTT
TRBJ2-5 | TRBV18 | . | . | CASSEETQYF | TGTGCCAGCTCAGAAGAGACCCAGTACTTC
TRBJ2-7 | TRBV6-2/TRBV6-3 | TRBD1 | . | CASSPPRDRMHEQYF | TGTGCCAGCAGCCCTCCCCGGGACAGGATGCACGAGCAGTACTTC